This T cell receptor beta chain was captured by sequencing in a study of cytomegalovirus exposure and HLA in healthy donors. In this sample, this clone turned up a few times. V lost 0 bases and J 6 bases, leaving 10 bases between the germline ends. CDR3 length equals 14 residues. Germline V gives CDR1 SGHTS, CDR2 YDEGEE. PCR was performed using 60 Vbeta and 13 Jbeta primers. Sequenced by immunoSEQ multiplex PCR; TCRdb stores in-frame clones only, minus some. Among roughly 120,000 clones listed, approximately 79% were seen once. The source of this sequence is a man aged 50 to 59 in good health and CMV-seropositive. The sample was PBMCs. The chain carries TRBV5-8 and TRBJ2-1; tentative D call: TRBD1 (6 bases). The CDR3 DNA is TGTGCCAGCAGCTTGGTACAGGGAAGCAATGAGCAGTTCTTC. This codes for CASSLVQGSNEQFF.